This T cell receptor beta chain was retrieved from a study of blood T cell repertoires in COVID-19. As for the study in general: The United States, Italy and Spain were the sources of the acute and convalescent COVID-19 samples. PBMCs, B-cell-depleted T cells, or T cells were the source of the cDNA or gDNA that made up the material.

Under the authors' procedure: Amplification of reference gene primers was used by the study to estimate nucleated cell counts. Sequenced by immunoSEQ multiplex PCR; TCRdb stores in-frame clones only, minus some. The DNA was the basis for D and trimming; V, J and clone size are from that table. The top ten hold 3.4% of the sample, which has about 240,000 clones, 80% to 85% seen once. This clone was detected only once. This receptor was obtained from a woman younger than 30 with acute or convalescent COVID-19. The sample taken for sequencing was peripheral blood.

The CDR3 is CATSRDRGAPPPDTQYF. Written as DNA, the CDR3 is TGTGCCACCAGCAGAGATAGGGGTGCCCCGCCGCCAGATACGCAGTATTTT. The chain carries TRBV15 and TRBJ2-3; D might be TRBD1 (5 bases). Germline V gene sequence: CDR1 LNHNV, CDR2 YYDKDF (reference sequence). The germline V and J ends were trimmed by 0 bases and 4 bases, with 17 bases remaining between them. The CDR3 loop spans 17 amino acids. The entire variable domain, with the rest obtained from reference TRBV15 and TRBJ2-3, is as follows: DAMVIQNPRYQVTQFGKPVTLSCSQTLNHNVMYWYQQKSSQAPKLLFHYYDKDFNNEADTPDNFQSRRPNTSFCFLDIRSPGLGDTAMYLCATSRDRGAPPPDTQYFGPGTRLTVL.